Listed below are T cell receptor beta chains from one sample, sequenced in a study of cytomegalovirus exposure and HLA in healthy donors. The data were produced by immunoSEQ multiplex PCR, yet TCRdb's version contains in-frame clones alone and is incomplete. The table lists tens of thousands of clones, just under 80% of them singletons. Sequenced material: PBMCs. These receptors were obtained from a woman aged 30 to 39 in good health and CMV-seronegative. The CDR3 runs from the conserved cysteine through the conserved F or W. A D gene is named only where the DNA matches it firmly. Expanded clones are given a class, and other clones once, few, many or no size at all.

J,V,size,D,CDR3,DNA
TRBJ1-2,TRBV30,.,.,CAGYDRIGYTF,TGTGCCGGCTACGACAGAATTGGCTACACCTTC
TRBJ2-1,TRBV4-3,.,.,CASSPSSGQYNEQFF,TGCGCCAGCAGCCCCTCAAGCGGGCAATACAATGAGCAGTTCTTC
TRBJ1-6,TRBV5-6,.,.,CASSRGRDTNSPLHF,TGTGCCAGCAGCAGAGGCCGGGACACAAATTCACCCCTCCACTTT
TRBJ2-7,TRBV4-3,few,.,CASSPLQGSDYEQYF,TGCGCCAGCAGCCCACTTCAGGGCAGCGACTACGAGCAGTACTTC
TRBJ1-2,TRBV30,.,TRBD1,CAWDRGVYGYTF,TGTGCCTGGGACAGGGGGGTCTATGGCTACACCTTC
TRBJ2-7,TRBV6-6,.,TRBD1,CASSYRGQGSYEQYF,TGTGCCAGCAGTTACAGGGGACAGGGTTCCTACGAGCAGTACTTC
TRBJ2-3,TRBV15,.,TRBD2,CATSRGGGGTDTQYF,TGTGCCACCAGCAGAGGCGGGGGGGGCACAGATACGCAGTATTTT
TRBJ2-5,TRBV2,.,.,CASSGPKETQYF,TGTGCCAGCAGTGGCCCTAAAGAGACCCAGTACTTC
TRBJ1-5,TRBV28,.,.,CASSFAGARNQPQHF,TGTGCCAGCAGTTTTGCAGGGGCACGCAATCAGCCCCAGCATTTT
TRBJ1-4,TRBV29-1,.,.,CSVEKGGNEKLFF,TGCAGCGTTGAAAAGGGGGGGAATGAAAAACTGTTTTTT
TRBJ2-5,TRBV30,.,.,CAWREYQETQYF,TGTGCCTGGAGAGAGTACCAAGAGACCCAGTACTTC
TRBJ1-4,TRBV6-1,few,TRBD1,CASGGPRGLYEKLFF,TGTGCCAGCGGGGGGCCCAGGGGGCTTTATGAAAAACTGTTTTTT
TRBJ2-7,TRBV6-1,.,.,CASRRRGNYEQYF,TGTGCCAGCAGGCGTAGGGGCAACTACGAGCAGTACTTC
TRBJ1-1,TRBV7-9,.,.,CASSLLAQGTEAFF,TGTGCCAGCAGCTTACTCGCGCAGGGCACTGAAGCTTTCTTT
TRBJ1-2,TRBV4-3,.,.,CASSPSRGSNYGYTF,TGCGCCAGCAGCCCTTCCCGAGGATCTAACTATGGCTACACCTTC
TRBJ2-7,TRBV1,.,.,CTSSQDPGLATYEQYF,TGCACCAGCAGCCAAGATCCGGGACTAGCGACCTACGAGCAGTACTTC
TRBJ2-1,TRBV4-1,few,TRBD2,CASSQGNLAGGNEQFF,TGCGCCAGCAGCCAAGGGAACCTAGCGGGGGGGAATGAGCAGTTCTTC
TRBJ2-1,TRBV29-1,.,.,CSFRLQGYNEQFF,TGCAGCTTCCGACTCCAGGGATACAATGAGCAGTTCTTC
TRBJ2-1,TRBV30,few,TRBD2,CAWTPGLKGNEQFF,TGTGCCTGGACCCCGGGACTAAAGGGCAATGAGCAGTTCTTC
TRBJ1-1,TRBV15,once,TRBD1,CATSRERTGWDTEAFF,TGTGCCACCAGCAGAGAACGGACAGGGTGGGACACTGAAGCTTTCTTT
TRBJ1-5,TRBV7-6,once,.,CASSLSGEGQPQHF,TGTGCCAGCAGCTTATCAGGGGAGGGTCAGCCCCAGCATTTT
TRBJ1-2,TRBV6-5,.,.,CASSYSRSTNYGYTF,TGTGCCAGCAGTTACTCGAGGTCTACTAACTATGGCTACACCTTC
TRBJ2-5,TRBV5-1,.,TRBD2,CASSLLAGGPRETQYF,TGCGCCAGCAGCTTGCTAGCGGGGGGGCCACGGGAGACCCAGTACTTC
TRBJ1-1,TRBV6-6,.,.,CASSYSGSLTVAFF,TGTGCCAGCAGTTACTCGGGCAGCCTCACCGTAGCTTTCTTT
TRBJ2-7,TRBV7-8,.,TRBD1,CASSPGGTGGYEQYF,TGTGCCAGCAGCCCCGGTGGGACAGGGGGCTACGAGCAGTACTTC